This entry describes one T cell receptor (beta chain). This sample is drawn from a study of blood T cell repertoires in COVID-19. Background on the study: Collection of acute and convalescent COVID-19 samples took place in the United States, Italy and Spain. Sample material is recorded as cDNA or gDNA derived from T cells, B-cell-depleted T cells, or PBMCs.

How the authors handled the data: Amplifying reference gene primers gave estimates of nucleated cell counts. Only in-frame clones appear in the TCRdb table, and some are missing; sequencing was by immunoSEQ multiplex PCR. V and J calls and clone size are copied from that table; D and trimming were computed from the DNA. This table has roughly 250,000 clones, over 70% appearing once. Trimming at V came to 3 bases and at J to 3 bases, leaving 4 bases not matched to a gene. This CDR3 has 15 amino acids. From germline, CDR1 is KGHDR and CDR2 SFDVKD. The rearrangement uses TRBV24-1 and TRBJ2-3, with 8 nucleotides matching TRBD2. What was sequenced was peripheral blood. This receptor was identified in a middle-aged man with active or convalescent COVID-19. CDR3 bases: TGTGCCACCAGTGATCTAGCGGGTTCAACAGATACGCAGTATTTT. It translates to CATSDLAGSTDTQYF.